Reported below is one T cell receptor (beta chain). The antigen remains unidentified. The PCR contained 60 Vbeta and 13 Jbeta primers. Some clones are missing from TCRdb's copy, which holds only in-frame ones; the method was immunoSEQ multiplex PCR. Of some 130,000 clones in the sample, around four fifths were seen once. The germline V gene encodes CDR1 MNHEY and CDR2 SMNVEV (reference sequence). The J segment lost 5 bases and the V segment lost 2 bases, leaving 8 bases of the junction unmatched. The length of the CDR3 is 15 residues. The data derive from a study of cytomegalovirus exposure and HLA in healthy donors. Study-wide points: It was likely that a cluster of highly shared sequence variants was a sequencing artifact.

The receptor comes from a man between 40 and 49 years old in good health and CMV-seronegative. Specimen: PBMCs. This chain joins TRBV27 and TRBJ2-5, with 7 bases matching TRBD2. In DNA form, the CDR3 reads TGTGCCAGCAGTTTAAACGCGTTGCGGGAGGAGACCCAGTACTTC. Translated: CASSLNALREETQYF.